The next 24 T cell receptor beta chains were all read from a single sample in a study of lymphopenia after photon versus proton radiotherapy. The protocol was immunoSEQ multiplex PCR, while the TCRdb copy is restricted to in-frame clones and leaves out a portion. The profile shows 2,500 to 3,000 clones, about 94% of them singletons. The material sequenced was peripheral blood, taken from a patient treated with photon-based radiotherapy. The receptors stem from a woman in her 70s with pancreatic cancer.

V and J are TRBV5-8 and TRBJ1-4; D not resolved. Trimming cost V 1 base and J 5 bases, with 9 bases left between them. The germline CDR1 and CDR2 sequences are SGHTS and YDEGEE. The CDR3 is 14 amino acids. CDR3 sequence (DNA): TGTGCCAGCAGCTTGCGACTGTCCAATGAAAAACTGTTTTTT. Protein sequence: CASSLRLSNEKLFF.

This rearrangement joins TRBV5-1 to TRBJ2-6; 7 positions agree with TRBD2. The CDR3 totals 17 residues. Germline-derived CDR1 and CDR2 are SGHRS and YFSETQ. Trimming took 4 bases from V and 3 from J; bases not matched to a gene: 10. The CDR3 DNA is TGCGCCAGCAGCCGAGGGGAGGGTGCGGGTGGGGCCAACGTCCTGACTTTC. It yields the protein CASSRGEGAGGANVLTF. The variable domain in full, completed from reference TRBV5-1 and TRBJ2-6, reads KAGVTQTPRYLIKTRGQQVTLSCSPISGHRSVSWYQQTPGQGLQFLFEYFSETQRNKGNFPGRFSGRQFSNSRSEMNVSTLELGDSALYLCASSRGEGAGGANVLTFGAGSRLTVL.

This clone appeared a single time. The chain recombines TRBV7-2 with TRBJ2-1; TRBD2 agrees at 14 bases. Germline V lookup: CDR1 SGHTA, CDR2 FQGNSA. Trimming took 3 bases from V and 0 from J; bases not matched to a gene: 7. This CDR3 has 19 amino acids. The CDR3 sequence: CASSFPTSGRDSSYNEQFF. CDR3 nucleotide sequence: TGTGCCAGCAGCTTCCCGACTAGCGGGAGGGATAGCTCCTACAATGAGCAGTTCTTC.

CDR3 loop: CASSSSFYRDTQYF. DNA for the CDR3: TGTGCCAGCAGTTCATCCTTCTATCGGGATACGCAGTATTTT. The gene calls are TRBV28 and TRBJ2-3; D remains ambiguous. The V gene's germline CDR1 is MDHEN and CDR2 SYDVKM. CDR3 length equals 14 residues. The germline V and J ends were trimmed by 4 bases and 6 bases, with 14 bases remaining between them.

The chain recombines TRBV4-3 with TRBJ1-6; D is ambiguous. V lost 0 bases to trimming and J lost 8 bases, with 11 bases between them. In germline, CDR1 is LGHNA, CDR2 YSLEER. The CDR3 extends over 15 amino acids. CDR3 sequence reads: CASSQDGREHSPLHF. DNA for the CDR3: TGCGCCAGCAGCCAAGATGGGCGGGAGCATTCACCCCTCCACTTT.

J is TRBJ2-3 and V is TRBV4-2, with 7 bases that match TRBD2. Germline CDR1 is LGHNA and CDR2 is YNFKEQ. This CDR3 is 19 amino acids long. V was pared by 0 bases and J by 6 bases, with 18 bases of the junction left unmatched. CDR3 in amino acids: CASSQDRGEGGIGRDTQYF. The CDR3 DNA sequence: TGTGCCAGCAGCCAAGATAGAGGGGAGGGAGGGATAGGTAGGGATACGCAGTATTTT.

The chain recombines TRBV28 with TRBJ1-2; no clear D. The CDR3 consists of 14 residues. V lost 2 bases, J lost 3 bases, and 10 bases lay in between. Germline-derived CDR1 and CDR2 are MDHEN and SYDVKM. CDR3 loop: CASSLIQVHYGYTF. CDR3 nucleotides: TGTGCCAGCAGTTTAATCCAGGTCCACTATGGCTACACCTTC.

This clone was seen once. J is TRBJ2-1 and V is TRBV28, with 14 bases aligning to TRBD2. This CDR3 region has 15 residues. Losses at the gene ends were 6 bases for V and 6 bases for J; bases not matched to a gene: 4. Germline CDR1 MDHEN, CDR2 SYDVKM. CDR3 protein: CASRQGLAGANEQFF. CDR3 nucleotides: TGTGCCAGCAGGCAGGGACTAGCGGGAGCCAATGAGCAGTTCTTC.

The rearrangement uses TRBV9 and TRBJ2-1; possibly TRBD1 for D (5 bases). V was cut by 3 bases and J by 8 bases, with 6 bases left in between. In germline, CDR1 is SGDLS, CDR2 YYNGEE. The CDR3 is 11 residues long. CDR3 bases: TGTGCCAGCAGCGAAGGGGATGAGCAGTTCTTC. Amino acids: CASSEGDEQFF.

This chain uses TRBV4-3 with TRBJ2-3, with D maybe TRBD2 (6 bases). Germline assignment: CDR1 LGHNA and CDR2 YSLEER. The CDR3 runs to 15 residues. The V end was cut by 0 bases, the J end by 1 base, with 8 bases between. The CDR3 loop reads CASSQDGGGTDTQYF. In DNA, the CDR3 is TGCGCCAGCAGCCAAGATGGCGGGGGCACAGATACGCAGTATTTT.

This clone was found once. DNA for the CDR3: TGTGCCAGCAGTGATACTCCTGGGCCGAGGGGAGCTTTCTTT. It is translated as CASSDTPGPRGAFF. The chain carries TRBV2 and TRBJ1-1; D might be TRBD1 (5 bases). This CDR3 has 14 residues. Germline CDR1 reads SNHLY; CDR2 reads FYNNEI. V lost 3 bases and J 10 bases, leaving 18 bases between the germline ends.

V usage is TRBV28 and J usage is TRBJ2-5, with D perhaps matching TRBD2 (6 bases). The germline gives CDR1 MDHEN, CDR2 SYDVKM. The CDR3 is 13 residues long. V lost 3 bases and J lost 5, with 10 bases in between. The CDR3 loop reads CASSFSGRETQYF. In nucleotides, the CDR3 is TGTGCCAGCAGTTTTAGCGGCCGGGAGACCCAGTACTTC.

The gene calls are TRBV10-3 and TRBJ1-2; possible D gene TRBD1, 5 bases. V was clipped by 0 bases and J by 4 bases, with 15 bases between them. The CDR3 runs to 16 residues. The germline V gene has CDR1 ENHRY and CDR2 SYGVKD. The CDR3: CAISESNPGQIYGYTF. The CDR3, as DNA: TGTGCCATCAGTGAGTCGAATCCGGGGCAGATCTATGGCTACACCTTC.

The chain combines TRBV15 with TRBJ2-3; the D is unclear. Germline V CDR1 and CDR2: LNHNV, YYDKDF (reference sequence). V lost 6 bases, J lost 2 bases, and 9 bases lay in between. The CDR3 runs to 13 residues. The CDR3 DNA reads TGTGCCACCAGGGGCTCCTCCACAGATACGCAGTATTTT. Residues: CATRGSSTDTQYF.

V usage is TRBV20-1 and J usage is TRBJ1-1; TRBD1 is a possible D gene (6 bases). Between the trimmed V and J ends, which lost 1 base and 9 bases, there was a span of 9 bases. Germline V lookup: CDR1 DFQATT, CDR2 SNEGSKA (reference sequence). The CDR3 extends over 11 amino acids. CDR3: CSARGTGKAFF. The CDR3 coding sequence is TGCAGTGCTAGAGGAACAGGGAAAGCTTTCTTT.

The J gene is TRBJ2-1, the V gene TRBV30; no definite D call. The CDR3 extends over 12 amino acids. The germline CDR1 and CDR2 sequences are GTSNPN and SVGIG (reference sequence). Trimming removed 0 bases from V and 1 base from J, with 1 base in between. CDR3 amino acids: CAWSVSYNEQFF. The CDR3 DNA reads TGTGCCTGGAGTGTATCCTACAATGAGCAGTTCTTC.

The V gene is TRBV7-8, the J gene TRBJ2-1; 9 positions match TRBD2. The CDR3 runs to 18 residues. Trimming removed 3 bases from V and 0 bases from J; junction bases left unmatched: 9. The germline CDR1 and CDR2 sequences are SGHVS and FQNEAQ. The CDR3 is CASSFRLAGLSSYNEQFF. Written as DNA, the CDR3 is TGTGCCAGCAGCTTTCGTCTAGCGGGATTAAGCTCCTACAATGAGCAGTTCTTC.

This clone was counted a single time. The V call is TRBV7-9, the J call TRBJ2-5; D not resolved. This CDR3 has 14 amino acids. From germline, CDR1 is SEHNR and CDR2 FQNEAQ (reference sequence). Trimming took 0 bases from V and 5 from J, leaving 10 bases between them. The CDR3 nucleotides read TGTGCCAGCAGCTTAGCGCTTAGAAGCGAGACCCAGTACTTC. Its protein is CASSLALRSETQYF.

This chain uses TRBV4-2 with TRBJ2-4; the D gene is possibly TRBD2 (7 bases). With 0 bases removed from V and 7 bases from J, the gap between germline ends came to 22 bases. Germline V gives CDR1 LGHNA, CDR2 YNFKEQ. The CDR3 has 18 amino acids. The CDR3 here is CASSQDGPGRGARNIQYF. CDR3 sequence (DNA): TGTGCCAGCAGCCAAGATGGGCCGGGGAGGGGGGCAAGGAACATTCAGTACTTC.

J is TRBJ1-6 and V is TRBV13; no reliable D call. With 2 bases removed from V and 10 bases from J, the gap between germline ends came to 21 bases. The CDR3 has 17 residues. Germline V gene lookup returns CDR1 PRHDT and CDR2 FYEKMQ (reference sequence). The CDR3 sequence: CASSLQSVSGESSPLHF. DNA for the CDR3: TGTGCCAGCAGCTTACAATCTGTCAGCGGGGAAAGCTCACCCCTCCACTTT.

This chain connects TRBV5-4 to TRBJ2-7; 12 bases agree with TRBD2. The CDR3 is 16 residues long. Germline CDR1 SGHNT, CDR2 YYREEE (reference sequence). The V and J ends lost 4 bases and 2 bases, in that order; junction bases with no gene match: 7. The CDR3 here is CASSPGTSGPPYEQYF. The CDR3 DNA follows: TGTGCCAGCAGCCCCGGGACTAGCGGGCCTCCCTACGAGCAGTACTTC.

This chain joins TRBV4-1 and TRBJ2-2, with 11 bases that match TRBD2. V trimming: 0 bases; J trimming: 3 bases; junction bases outside the gene matches: 6. The CDR3 runs 18 residues. The V gene's germline CDR1 is MGHRA and CDR2 YSYEKL. As DNA, the CDR3 is TGCGCCAGCAGCCAAGAAGCCGGGACTAGCGGCTACACCGGGGAGCTGTTTTTT. Encoded protein: CASSQEAGTSGYTGELFF.

V and J are TRBV28 and TRBJ2-2; 11 nucleotides agree with TRBD1. Germline V gene data show CDR1 as MDHEN and CDR2 as SYDVKM. The CDR3 contains 16 residues. The V segment lost 5 bases and the J segment 5 bases; nucleotides outside the gene matches: 7. The CDR3 sequence: CASSRPGQGVTGELFF. The CDR3 bases are TGTGCCAGCAGTCGACCGGGACAGGGGGTAACCGGGGAGCTGTTTTTT.

This chain joins TRBV14 and TRBJ2-3, with unresolved D. The germline V gene has CDR1 SGHDN and CDR2 FVKESK. V shed 4 bases and J shed 6 bases, with 11 bases lying between them. The CDR3 contains 13 residues. CDR3 bases: TGTGCCAGCAGCCCCACGGGTCGGGATACGCAGTATTTT. Its translation: CASSPTGRDTQYF.